A single sample gave rise to the 5 T cell receptor beta chains below, sequenced in a study of beta chain features in type 1 diabetes. Study-wide results and caveats: Within each of all four CD4+ subsets, Type 1 diabetes patients had TCRB CDR3s that were moderately but significantly shorter.

Isolated RNA was reverse transcribed in full, so expressed TCRB transcripts were sequenced. Data came from immunoSEQ multiplex PCR; TCRdb stores just in-frame clones and leaves some out. The data contain about 260,000 clones, around 20% of them singletons. Which antigens these TCRs recognize remains unknown. Sequenced sample: naive CD4+ T cells from blood. The receptors originated from a woman between 35 and 50 years old with type 1 diabetes.

The V call is TRBV10-3, the J call TRBJ1-5; 7 nucleotides align to TRBD1. V shed 9 bases and J 4 bases; nucleotides not matched to a gene: 6. Germline V lookup: CDR1 ENHRY, CDR2 SYGVKD. The CDR3 has 13 residues. The CDR3 coding sequence is TGTGCCATTCAGGGGGATGAAAATCAGCCCCAGCATTTT. Protein sequence: CAIQGDENQPQHF.

This chain links TRBV5-6 with TRBJ2-1, with D possibly TRBD2 on 6 matching bases. The CDR3 has 15 residues. Germline CDR1 reads SGHDT; CDR2 reads YYEEEE. Trimming took 0 bases from V and 7 from J, leaving 14 bases between them. CDR3 loop: CASSLGGLSENEQFF. DNA for the CDR3: TGTGCCAGCAGCTTGGGGGGACTTAGCGAGAATGAGCAGTTCTTC.

The rearrangement joins TRBV7-6 to TRBJ2-7, with 10 positions matching TRBD1. The CDR3 has 13 residues. Trimming took 8 bases from V and 5 from J; bases not matched to a gene: 6. CDR1 is SGHVS and CDR2 is FNYEAQ in the germline V gene. The CDR3 region is CASQTGGRNEQYF. The CDR3 nucleotides read TGTGCCAGCCAGACAGGGGGCAGGAACGAGCAGTACTTC.

This chain links TRBV9 with TRBJ1-5; D unclear. Between the trimmed V and J ends, which lost 0 bases and 0 bases, there was a span of 4 bases. CDR3 size: 14 residues. Germline lookup yields CDR1 SGDLS and CDR2 YYNGEE. CDR3 residues: CASSVDHSNQPQHF. The CDR3 region has the DNA TGTGCCAGCAGCGTAGATCATAGCAATCAGCCCCAGCATTTT.

The genes are TRBV9 and TRBJ2-1, with TRBD2 matching over 12 bases. Germline CDR1 is SGDLS and CDR2 is YYNGEE. V lost 4 bases to trimming and J lost 3 bases; unmatched junction nucleotides: 5. CDR3 size: 16 residues. The CDR3 region has the DNA TGTGCCAGCAGCCCCCGGACTAGCGGGAACTACAATGAGCAGTTCTTC. It encodes CASSPRTSGNYNEQFF.